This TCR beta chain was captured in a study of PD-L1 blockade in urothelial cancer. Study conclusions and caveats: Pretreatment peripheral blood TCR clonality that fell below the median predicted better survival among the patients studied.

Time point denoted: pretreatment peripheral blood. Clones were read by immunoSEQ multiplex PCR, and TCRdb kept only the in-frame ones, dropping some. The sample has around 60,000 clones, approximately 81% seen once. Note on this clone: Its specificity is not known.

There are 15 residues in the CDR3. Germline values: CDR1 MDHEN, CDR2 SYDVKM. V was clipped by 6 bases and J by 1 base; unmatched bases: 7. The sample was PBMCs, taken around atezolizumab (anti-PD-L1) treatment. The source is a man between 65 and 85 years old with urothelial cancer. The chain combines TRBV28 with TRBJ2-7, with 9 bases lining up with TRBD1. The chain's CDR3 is CASSRRTGVSYEQYF. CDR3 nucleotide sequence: TGTGCCAGCAGCCGCCGGACAGGGGTTTCCTACGAGCAGTACTTC.